The source of this TCR beta chain is a study of blood T cell repertoires in COVID-19. The repertoire was sequenced with immunoSEQ multiplex PCR; TCRdb's copy has only in-frame clones and lacks some. The data show roughly 360,000 clones, more than 75% seen once. This TCR derives from a man in his thirties or forties who had recovered from COVID-19. The source material was PBMCs or T cells enriched from blood (not recorded which).

The DNA for the CDR3 is TGCGCCAGCAGCCAAGACGCGGGACGGCTCAATCAGCCCCAGCATTTT. This translates into CASSQDAGRLNQPQHF. The gene calls are TRBV4-1 and TRBJ1-5; possible D gene TRBD1, 5 bases. The germline CDR1 and CDR2 sequences are MGHRA and YSYEKL. The CDR3 is 16 amino acids. V was cut by 0 bases and J by 3 bases, with 12 bases left in between.